This TCR beta chain emerged from a study of cytomegalovirus exposure and HLA in healthy donors. General study findings and limits: TCR beta chains numbering roughly 150 were designated cytomegalovirus-associated.

The PCR employed 60 Vbeta primers together with 13 Jbeta primers. Generated by immunoSEQ multiplex PCR, the TCRdb table keeps only in-frame clones and is missing some. The sample consists of fewer than 150,000 clones, 78% of them appearing once. The CDR3 sequence is 15 residues long. The V gene lost 1 base and the J gene lost 3 bases, with 12 bases spanning the gap. Germline values: CDR1 LGHNA, CDR2 YNFKEQ. As for this clone: Its target is unknown.

Sequenced input: PBMCs. The receptor was isolated from a male donor in good health and CMV-seronegative. V gene TRBV4-2 combines with J gene TRBJ1-2, with a possible D match to TRBD1 (6 bases). This CDR3 reads CASSQAGGRDYGYTF. The CDR3 nucleotides are TGTGCCAGCAGCCAAGCGGGGGGGCGCGACTATGGCTACACCTTC.